What follows describes a single T cell receptor beta chain. A far larger clone is one base from this, pointing to a likely read error. The sample carries other DNA sequences with the same CDR3. The assay ran at deep level. Per the authors' pipeline: ImmunoSEQ supplied junction-only sequences lacking quality scores, so filtering was different. The data were produced by immunoSEQ multiplex PCR, yet TCRdb's version contains in-frame clones alone and is incomplete. V, J and clone size derive from that table, while D and trimming were established from the DNA sequence. This table has about 500,000 clones, about 74% appearing once. V shed 6 bases and J shed 2 bases, with 5 bases lying between them. This CDR3 spans 11 amino acids. Germline V gives CDR1 MNHEY, CDR2 SMNVEV (reference sequence). The sample originates from a study of shared clonotypes between healthy human individuals. About 90 million PBMCs per unsorted sample were used for genomic DNA.

The J gene is TRBJ2-7, the V gene TRBV27; no clear D. The receptor comes from a woman between 40 and 55 years old in good health. Some clones in this sample may be carry-over from other donors' samples. The sample comprised PBMCs. The CDR3 sequence is CASSSTYEQYF. Written as DNA, the CDR3 is TGTGCCAGCAGCAGCACCTACGAGCAGTACTTC.